A single sample gave rise to the 19 T cell receptor beta chains below, sequenced in a study of blood T cell repertoires in COVID-19. Produced via immunoSEQ multiplex PCR; TCRdb's table is partial and in-frame only. The table includes 25,000 to 30,000 clones, around four fifths detected once. Sample: peripheral blood. The receptor set was obtained from a woman in her 70s with active or convalescent COVID-19.

V usage is TRBV28 and J usage is TRBJ1-5, with 10 bases fitting TRBD1. Germline trimming cut 3 bases from V and 4 bases from J; bases unmatched to any gene: 3. This CDR3 contains 15 residues. Germline V CDR1 and CDR2: MDHEN, SYDVKM. This CDR3 is CASSFRQGANQPQHF. In nucleotides, the CDR3 is TGTGCCAGCAGTTTCAGACAGGGGGCTAATCAGCCCCAGCATTTT.

The chain links TRBV3-1 (or the pseudogene TRBV3-2) to TRBJ2-3; TRBD1 is a possible D gene (5 bases). V was pared by 8 bases and J by 3 bases, with 18 bases between. Germline-derived CDR1 and CDR2 are LGHDT and YNNKEL (reference sequence). CDR3 length equals 15 residues. The CDR3 protein is CASYNSETATDTQYF. DNA for the CDR3: TGTGCCAGCTATAACTCCGAGACAGCAACAGATACGCAGTATTTT.

The DNA of the CDR3 is TGTGCCAGCAGTTTAAACCCCACGGGTTCTGGCTACACCTTC. Translated: CASSLNPTGSGYTF. This chain joins TRBV27 and TRBJ1-2; the D is unclear. The CDR3 spans 14 residues. In germline, CDR1 is MNHEY, CDR2 SMNVEV (reference sequence). V dropped 2 bases and J dropped 7 bases, with 14 bases sitting between them.

This clone was detected a few times. The gene calls are TRBV9 and TRBJ2-7, with D unresolved. V was clipped by 0 bases and J by 3 bases, with 7 bases between them. In germline, CDR1 is SGDLS, CDR2 YYNGEE. There are 13 residues in the CDR3. This CDR3 is CASSVGPDYEQYF. DNA for the CDR3: TGTGCCAGCAGCGTAGGTCCAGACTACGAGCAGTACTTC.

This chain uses TRBV19 with TRBJ2-3; D call uncertain. V lost 5 bases and J lost 0, with 9 bases in between. The CDR3 runs 14 residues. Germline V lookup: CDR1 LNHDA, CDR2 SQIVND (reference sequence). CDR3 region: CASSAHISTDTQYF. The CDR3, as DNA: TGTGCCAGTAGTGCCCACATTAGCACAGATACGCAGTATTTT.

The rearrangement links TRBV7-8 to TRBJ2-1, with D possibly matching TRBD2 (6 bases). Germline CDR1 SGHVS, CDR2 FQNEAQ. This CDR3 comprises 15 residues. Deletions cut 1 base from V and 12 bases from J, with 19 bases between. CDR3 loop: CASSLDGGIQGGQFF. The CDR3 region has the DNA TGTGCCAGCAGCTTAGATGGCGGGATCCAGGGAGGGCAGTTCTTC.

The chain links TRBV7-2 to TRBJ2-3, with 14 bases matching TRBD2. Per the germline V gene, CDR1 is SGHTA and CDR2 is FQGNSA. Trimming took 1 base from V and 5 from J; bases not matched to a gene: 11. This CDR3 has 19 amino acids. The CDR3 nucleotides are TGTGCCAGCAGCTTAGGTCGACTAGCGGGGGGGCCGGGTTTAGATACGCAGTATTTT. Translation gives CASSLGRLAGGPGLDTQYF.

The V and J genes are TRBV6-5 and TRBJ1-2; possibly TRBD1 for D (6 bases). Trimming removed 4 bases from V and 4 bases from J, with 16 bases in between. The CDR3 extends over 15 amino acids. Germline CDR1 MNHEY, CDR2 SVGAGI. CDR3 sequence: CASSSRGAPSYGYTF. As DNA, the CDR3 is TGTGCCAGCAGTTCTCGGGGGGCCCCCAGCTATGGCTACACCTTC.

The rearrangement uses TRBV6-5 and TRBJ1-1, with unresolved D. Germline V CDR1 and CDR2: MNHEY, SVGAGI. Trimming shortened V by 0 bases and J by 0 bases, and 5 bases separated the two germline ends. This CDR3 region has 14 residues. CDR3 sequence: CASSYSGMNTEAFF. The CDR3 DNA follows: TGTGCCAGCAGTTACTCGGGCATGAACACTGAAGCTTTCTTT.

Worth noting for this clone: A read error may account for a junction end that differs from germline. This chain joins TRBV27 and TRBJ2-1; 8 bases agree with TRBD1. The V gene's germline CDR1 is MNHEY and CDR2 SMNVEV (reference sequence). The CDR3 sequence is 16 residues long. In DNA, the CDR3 is TGTGCCAGCAGTACCCGAGGACAGGGCTCCAACAATGAGCAGTTCTTC. Translated: CASSTRGQGSNNEQFF.

This chain joins TRBV19 and TRBJ2-1; perhaps TRBD2 as D (6 bases). The CDR3 totals 15 residues. The V and J ends lost 3 bases and 4 bases respectively, with 13 bases between them. The germline gives CDR1 LNHDA, CDR2 SQIVND (reference sequence). The CDR3 here is CASSIPGDSYNEQFF. In nucleotides, the CDR3 is TGTGCCAGTAGTATCCCCGGGGACTCTTACAATGAGCAGTTCTTC.

The genes are TRBV5-1 and TRBJ1-1; D gene ambiguous. The ends were cut back, 7 bases at V and 4 bases at J, with 17 bases in the middle. The CDR3 runs to 14 residues. CDR1 is SGHRS and CDR2 is YFSETQ in the germline V gene. The CDR3: CASRSGGLGTEAFF. In nucleotides, the CDR3 is TGCGCCAGCCGCTCGGGTGGACTTGGCACTGAAGCTTTCTTT.

The J gene is TRBJ2-4, the V gene TRBV2; perhaps TRBD1 as D (5 bases). V was trimmed by 7 bases and J by 0 bases, leaving 19 bases between them. The V gene's germline CDR1 is SNHLY and CDR2 FYNNEI. The CDR3 is made up of 17 amino acids. CDR3 protein: CASKLKGILGAKNIQYF. In DNA, the CDR3 is TGTGCCAGCAAACTAAAGGGGATTTTGGGAGCCAAAAACATTCAGTACTTC.

This clone appeared a few times. This sequence joins TRBV6-5 and TRBJ1-3; D call uncertain. V was shortened by 0 bases and J by 1 base, with 7 bases between the two germline ends. Per the germline V gene, CDR1 is MNHEY and CDR2 is SVGAGI. CDR3 length equals 15 residues. The DNA for the CDR3 is TGTGCCAGCAGTTACTCCGGGAGGTCTGGAAACACCATATATTTT. As protein: CASSYSGRSGNTIYF.

J is TRBJ2-6 and V is TRBV6-1, with D maybe TRBD1 (6 bases). The CDR3 is made up of 16 amino acids. V was pared by 2 bases and J by 4 bases, with 12 bases between. Germline CDR1 MNHNS, CDR2 SASEGT. In DNA, the CDR3 is TGTGCCAGCAGTGAACGGGCAGGGGCCGGGGCCAACGTCCTGACTTTC. It translates to CASSERAGAGANVLTF.

Only a few counts were recorded for this clone. This sequence joins TRBV10-3 and TRBJ1-4; 7 bases map to TRBD1. In germline, CDR1 is ENHRY, CDR2 SYGVKD. V was pared by 6 bases and J by 3 bases, with 7 bases of the junction left unmatched. The CDR3 spans 15 residues. CDR3 protein: CAIRGTGQSNEKLFF. The CDR3 DNA sequence: TGTGCCATCAGGGGAACGGGACAGTCTAATGAAAAACTGTTTTTT.

In DNA form, the CDR3 reads TGTGCCAGCAAAGAGTACGCCCAGGGAAGAGACTACGAGCAGTACTTC. Translating it yields CASKEYAQGRDYEQYF. The chain is built from TRBV28 and TRBJ2-7; D may be TRBD1 (5 bases). The CDR3 loop spans 16 amino acids. V gave up 7 bases and J gave up 3 bases, with 22 bases separating them. Germline CDR1 MDHEN, CDR2 SYDVKM.

V is TRBV10-3 and J is TRBJ1-2; maybe TRBD1 (6 bases). The CDR3 covers 12 residues. The V end lost 6 bases, the J end lost 7 bases, and 12 bases lay between the germline ends. Germline lookup yields CDR1 ENHRY and CDR2 SYGVKD. CDR3 sequence reads: CAIRGAAGGYTF. The CDR3 region has the DNA TGTGCCATCAGGGGGGCTGCGGGTGGCTACACCTTC.

The gene calls are TRBV5-1 and TRBJ2-3; D unclear. This CDR3 has 14 amino acids. Germline values: CDR1 SGHRS, CDR2 YFSETQ. Deletions cut 0 bases from V and 2 bases from J, with 7 bases between. CDR3 DNA sequence: TGCGCCAGCAGCTTGGTTGGCCCCACAGATACGCAGTATTTT. Protein: CASSLVGPTDTQYF.